These 30 T cell receptor beta chains were all obtained from the same sample, sequenced in a study of cytomegalovirus exposure and HLA in healthy donors. It was with 60 Vbeta and 13 Jbeta primers that the PCR ran. Profiled with immunoSEQ multiplex PCR; TCRdb holds only in-frame clones, not every one. Of approximately 120,000 clones in the sample, 77% were seen once. Sample: PBMCs. Source of these receptors: a woman in her 40s in good health and CMV-seropositive.

The chain couples TRBV18 to TRBJ1-1, with TRBD1 as a possible D gene (5 bases). The CDR3 totals 13 residues. Trimming stripped 6 bases from V and 7 bases from J, with 15 bases between. Germline CDR1 reads KGHSH; CDR2 reads LQKENI. CDR3 sequence reads: CASSPRQTDEAFF. The CDR3 DNA reads as TGTGCCAGCTCCCCGAGACAGACGGATGAAGCTTTCTTT.

This clone was seen just once. CDR3 loop: CSVPPVYEQYF. CDR3 coding DNA: TGCAGCGTCCCTCCTGTATACGAGCAGTACTTC. The V call is TRBV29-1, the J call TRBJ2-7; D is unresolved. Germline CDR1 reads SQVTM; CDR2 reads ANQGSEA. This CDR3 region has 11 residues. Trimming stripped 6 bases from V and 4 bases from J, with 10 bases between.

The sample holds one count of this clone. The chain is built from TRBV9 and TRBJ2-3; possibly TRBD2 for D (6 bases). Deletions cut 0 bases from V and 0 bases from J, with 11 bases between. The CDR3 runs to 16 residues. Germline V lookup: CDR1 SGDLS, CDR2 YYNGEE. In DNA form, the CDR3 reads TGTGCCAGCAGCGTAGTGGGAGGAACCAGCACAGATACGCAGTATTTT. This translates into CASSVVGGTSTDTQYF. Complete variable domain (other parts from reference TRBV9 and TRBJ2-3): DSGVTQTPKHLITATGQRVTLRCSPRSGDLSVYWYQQSLDQGLQFLIQYYNGEERAKGNILERFSAQQFPDLHSELNLSSLELGDSALYFCASSVVGGTSTDTQYFGPGTRLTVL.

Worth noting for this clone: Other DNA sequences from this sample encode an identical CDR3 as well. The chain recombines TRBV7-9 with TRBJ1-4, with D perhaps matching TRBD1 (6 bases). V lost 5 bases to trimming and J lost 2 bases, with 9 bases between them. The CDR3 is 14 amino acids. From germline, CDR1 is SEHNR and CDR2 FQNEAQ (reference sequence). This CDR3 is CASSLTGTNEKLFF. DNA for the CDR3: TGTGCCAGCAGCCTTACAGGGACTAATGAAAAACTGTTTTTT.

V gene TRBV10-3 combines with J gene TRBJ2-2; 7 bases are a match to TRBD1. This CDR3 region has 17 residues. The V gene's germline CDR1 is ENHRY and CDR2 SYGVKD. V was clipped by 6 bases and J by 4 bases; unmatched bases: 14. CDR3 amino acids: CAISQKQGKTLTGELFF. The CDR3 DNA reads as TGTGCCATCAGCCAGAAACAGGGGAAAACCCTCACCGGGGAGCTGTTTTTT.

The chain employs TRBV7-9 and TRBJ1-5; TRBD1 agrees at 9 bases. V gave up 5 bases and J gave up 2 bases; unmatched junction bases: 1. The CDR3 spans 14 residues. The V gene's germline CDR1 is SEHNR and CDR2 FQNEAQ (reference sequence). The CDR3 here is CASSRTGGNQPQHF. The DNA for the CDR3 is TGTGCCAGCAGCCGGACAGGGGGCAATCAGCCCCAGCATTTT.

This clone has only a few counts. V gene TRBV5-1 combines with J gene TRBJ2-7, with 7 nucleotides matching TRBD1. Germline values: CDR1 SGHRS, CDR2 YFSETQ. CDR3 length: 15 amino acids. V lost 4 bases and J lost 2; bases outside the gene matches: 9. The CDR3 here is CASSVVRQGTYEQYF. The CDR3 DNA is TGCGCCAGCAGCGTCGTGAGACAGGGAACCTACGAGCAGTACTTC. Filled out from reference TRBV5-1 and TRBJ2-7, the complete variable domain reads KAGVTQTPRYLIKTRGQQVTLSCSPISGHRSVSWYQQTPGQGLQFLFEYFSETQRNKGNFPGRFSGRQFSNSRSEMNVSTLELGDSALYLCASSVVRQGTYEQYFGPGTRLTVT.

The gene calls are TRBV6-1 and TRBJ2-5, with 8 positions matching TRBD2. Germline trimming cut 5 bases from V and 2 bases from J; bases unmatched to any gene: 4. Germline lookup yields CDR1 MNHNS and CDR2 SASEGT. The CDR3 has 14 amino acids. The CDR3 DNA is TGTGCCAGCAGTCGGAGCGGGAGTCAAGAGACCCAGTACTTC. It translates to CASSRSGSQETQYF.

V and J are TRBV2 and TRBJ1-2; 7 bases are a match to TRBD1. CDR1 and CDR2 (germline): SNHLY, FYNNEI. The CDR3 has 15 residues. V shed 6 bases and J 1 base; nucleotides not matched to a gene: 8. The CDR3 bases are TGTGCCAGCAGCTCAATGGGACAGATTAACTATGGCTACACCTTC. It specifies CASSSMGQINYGYTF.

The V gene is TRBV5-1, the J gene TRBJ2-5; D is possibly TRBD1 (6 bases). The CDR3 contains 13 residues. Germline V gene lookup returns CDR1 SGHRS and CDR2 YFSETQ. Trimming stripped 1 base from V and 4 bases from J, with 8 bases between. The CDR3 protein is CASSLQGTETQYF. In DNA form, the CDR3 reads TGCGCCAGCAGCTTGCAGGGGACAGAGACCCAGTACTTC.

The chain has TRBV5-1 and TRBJ1-6, with TRBD1 as a possible D gene (5 bases). Germline V lookup: CDR1 SGHRS, CDR2 YFSETQ. Trimming removed 2 bases from V and 8 bases from J, with 11 bases in between. The CDR3 contains 14 residues. CDR3 nucleotides: TGCGCCAGCAGCTTCCAGGGCGAGGATTCACCCCTCCACTTT. This sequence encodes CASSFQGEDSPLHF.

This chain connects TRBV28 to TRBJ1-5, with TRBD1 matching 9 bases. J was trimmed by 5 bases and V by 5 bases; bases with no gene match: 10. Per germline, CDR1 MDHEN and CDR2 SYDVKM. This CDR3 spans 16 amino acids. CDR3 residues: CASSRDRVLTHQPQHF. CDR3 sequence (DNA): TGTGCCAGCAGTCGGGACAGGGTCCTAACACATCAGCCCCAGCATTTT.

J is TRBJ1-5 and V is TRBV25-1, with D unresolved. V dropped 8 bases and J dropped 0 bases, with 11 bases sitting between them. Germline lookup yields CDR1 MGHDK and CDR2 SYGVNS. CDR3 length equals 14 residues. CDR3 nucleotides: TGTGCCAGCGGCGACGGGGATAGCAATCAGCCCCAGCATTTT. It translates to CASGDGDSNQPQHF.

The rearrangement uses TRBV19 and TRBJ2-7; maybe TRBD1 (6 bases). CDR1 and CDR2 from the germline V gene are LNHDA and SQIVND (reference sequence). The V and J ends lost 5 bases and 7 bases respectively, with 21 bases between them. CDR3 size: 15 residues. CDR3 coding DNA: TGTGCCAGTAGTTTCCTACAGGGTGACCAGAGAGAGCAGTACTTC. Its protein is CASSFLQGDQREQYF.

The chain employs TRBV4-1 and TRBJ1-4, with a weak D call TRBD1 (6 bases). V was shortened by 4 bases and J by 5 bases, with 14 bases between the two germline ends. The CDR3 covers 15 residues. CDR1 and CDR2 from the germline V gene are MGHRA and YSYEKL. The CDR3 region is CASSPMSTGNEKLFF. CDR3 bases: TGCGCCAGCAGCCCTATGAGTACAGGGAATGAAAAACTGTTTTTT.

This clone was detected only a few times. The V gene is TRBV5-1, the J gene TRBJ2-7; D unclear. V shed 1 base and J shed 2 bases, with 7 bases lying between them. This CDR3 region has 13 residues. Germline lookup yields CDR1 SGHRS and CDR2 YFSETQ. CDR3 sequence (DNA): TGCGCCAGCAGCTTGAGCCCAACCTACGAGCAGTACTTC. Encoded protein: CASSLSPTYEQYF.

V and J are TRBV27 and TRBJ2-2, with 11 bases lining up with TRBD2. CDR1 is MNHEY, CDR2 SMNVEV, per germline (reference sequence). Trimming took 3 bases from V and 0 from J; bases not matched to a gene: 0. The CDR3 is 16 residues long. The CDR3 nucleotides read TGTGCCAGCAGTTTGGGACTAGCGGCGAACACCGGGGAGCTGTTTTTT. Translating it yields CASSLGLAANTGELFF.

CDR3 region: CASNSAGAADTQYF. CDR3 nucleotides: TGTGCCAGCAACTCAGCGGGAGCGGCAGATACGCAGTATTTT. This sequence joins TRBV6-5 and TRBJ2-3; 8 bases map to TRBD2. This CDR3 has 14 amino acids. Per germline, CDR1 MNHEY and CDR2 SVGAGI. V gave up 7 bases and J gave up 4 bases; unmatched junction bases: 7.

This clone was detected only once. CDR3 loop: CASSLPPAGSLTEAFF. The CDR3 DNA follows: TGTGCCAGTAGTCTCCCCCCGGCAGGGTCGCTCACTGAAGCTTTCTTT. The V call is TRBV19, the J call TRBJ1-1; D might be TRBD1 (5 bases). The CDR3 length is 16 residues. V was clipped by 5 bases and J by 4 bases, with 20 bases between them. Germline V CDR1 and CDR2: LNHDA, SQIVND (reference sequence).

The rearrangement links TRBV6-1 to TRBJ2-3; TRBD2 matches at 7 bases. CDR3 size: 15 residues. With 7 bases clipped from V and 4 bases from J, the junction kept 11 bases outside the gene matches. Germline V gene sequence: CDR1 MNHNS, CDR2 SASEGT. CDR3: CASTFGAGEADTQYF. Here the CDR3 DNA reads TGTGCCAGCACCTTCGGGGCGGGAGAGGCAGATACGCAGTATTTT.

V is TRBV4-1 and J is TRBJ2-2, with D perhaps matching TRBD1 (6 bases). This CDR3 has 14 amino acids. In germline, CDR1 is MGHRA, CDR2 YSYEKL. Between the trimmed V and J ends, which lost 4 bases and 5 bases, there was a span of 11 bases. The CDR3 region has the DNA TGCGCCAGCAGCCTGCGAACAGGGACCGGGGAGCTGTTTTTT. Amino acids: CASSLRTGTGELFF.

The genes are TRBV28 and TRBJ1-2; TRBD1 aligns across 7 bases. The germline gives CDR1 MDHEN, CDR2 SYDVKM. V dropped 3 bases and J dropped 6; count of bases not matched to a gene: 4. The CDR3 totals 13 residues. CDR3 in amino acids: CASSFRGAHGYTF. For the CDR3, the DNA is TGTGCCAGCAGTTTCAGGGGGGCGCATGGCTACACCTTC.

The chain combines TRBV7-3 with TRBJ1-3, with D perhaps matching TRBD1 (5 bases). The CDR3 consists of 14 residues. Germline lookup yields CDR1 SGHTA and CDR2 FQGTGA. Trimming stripped 1 base from V and 11 bases from J, with 15 bases between. As DNA, the CDR3 is TGTGCCAGCAGCTTAAAGGGGCCTAAGGGCCCCATATATTTT. As protein: CASSLKGPKGPIYF.

The chain has TRBV27 and TRBJ1-1; TRBD1 aligns across 9 bases. Germline CDR1 and CDR2: MNHEY and SMNVEV (reference sequence). The CDR3 runs 13 residues. J gave up 4 bases and V 8 bases, and 5 bases lay outside the gene matches. The CDR3 protein is CASGDREGTEAFF. The CDR3 region has the DNA TGTGCCAGCGGGGACAGGGAGGGCACTGAAGCTTTCTTT.

This chain uses TRBV30 with TRBJ2-3, with D possibly being TRBD2 (5 bases). The V gene lost 3 bases and the J gene lost 0 bases, with 7 bases spanning the gap. Germline V lookup: CDR1 GTSNPN, CDR2 SVGIG (reference sequence). This CDR3 contains 13 residues. CDR3 region: CAWSRGSTDTQYF. The DNA for the CDR3 is TGTGCCTGGAGCCGGGGTAGCACAGATACGCAGTATTTT.

The rearrangement uses TRBV18 and TRBJ2-2; D may be TRBD2 (6 bases). Germline CDR1 is KGHSH and CDR2 is LQKENI. CDR3 size: 17 residues. With 6 bases removed from V and 0 bases from J, the gap between germline ends came to 17 bases. Here the CDR3 reads CASSLDSSVANTGELFF. The CDR3 bases are TGTGCCAGCTCTCTAGACTCTAGCGTAGCGAACACCGGGGAGCTGTTTTTT.

This CDR3 reads CAWSVSGKVNYGYTF. The CDR3 DNA is TGTGCCTGGAGTGTATCGGGAAAGGTCAACTATGGCTACACCTTC. V gene TRBV30 combines with J gene TRBJ1-2; D is unresolved. The V and J ends lost 0 bases and 2 bases respectively, with 13 bases between them. The CDR3 contains 15 residues. The V gene's germline CDR1 is GTSNPN and CDR2 SVGIG (reference sequence).

The J gene is TRBJ1-3, the V gene TRBV18; D remains ambiguous. V shed 3 bases and J shed 0 bases, with 12 bases lying between them. The CDR3 covers 16 residues. Germline V gene lookup returns CDR1 KGHSH and CDR2 LQKENI. The CDR3 is CASSPSVSFSGNTIYF. The CDR3 DNA sequence: TGTGCCAGCTCACCCTCCGTCAGTTTCTCTGGAAACACCATATATTTT.

This chain uses TRBV6-6 with TRBJ2-7; possibly TRBD2 for D (6 bases). This CDR3 is built from 13 residues. Trimming shortened V by 6 bases and J by 3 bases, and 12 bases separated the two germline ends. The germline gives CDR1 MNHNY, CDR2 SVGAGI (reference sequence). CDR3 region: CASSSGEFYEQYF. The CDR3 region has the DNA TGTGCCAGCAGCTCGGGAGAGTTCTACGAGCAGTACTTC.

The genes are TRBV7-6 and TRBJ1-1; TRBD1 agrees at 9 bases. CDR1 is SGHVS, CDR2 FNYEAQ, per germline. The V and J ends lost 5 bases and 10 bases, in that order; junction bases with no gene match: 8. The CDR3 consists of 13 residues. The CDR3: CASSPRDRAAAFF. The CDR3 region has the DNA TGTGCCAGCAGCCCACGGGACAGGGCTGCAGCTTTCTTT.